The clone carrying this T cell receptor (beta chain) has a handful of counts. This sample is part of a study of PD-1 blockade in mismatch repair-deficient tumors. Only in-frame clones appear in the TCRdb table, and some are missing; sequencing was by immunoSEQ multiplex PCR. The repertoire holds tens of thousands of clones, with roughly 78% as singletons. The source is an adult with mismatch repair-deficient cancer. Source: peripheral blood, taken 4 weeks after starting pembrolizumab.

The CDR3 sequence is CASSGRARHEQYF. CDR3 coding DNA: TGTGCCAGCAGCGGCCGGGCACGCCACGAGCAGTACTTC. The gene calls are TRBV7-2 and TRBJ2-7; D is undetermined. CDR1 and CDR2 (germline): SGHTA, FQGNSA. Trimming removed 5 bases at V and 5 bases at J, with 13 bases between. CDR3 length: 13 amino acids.